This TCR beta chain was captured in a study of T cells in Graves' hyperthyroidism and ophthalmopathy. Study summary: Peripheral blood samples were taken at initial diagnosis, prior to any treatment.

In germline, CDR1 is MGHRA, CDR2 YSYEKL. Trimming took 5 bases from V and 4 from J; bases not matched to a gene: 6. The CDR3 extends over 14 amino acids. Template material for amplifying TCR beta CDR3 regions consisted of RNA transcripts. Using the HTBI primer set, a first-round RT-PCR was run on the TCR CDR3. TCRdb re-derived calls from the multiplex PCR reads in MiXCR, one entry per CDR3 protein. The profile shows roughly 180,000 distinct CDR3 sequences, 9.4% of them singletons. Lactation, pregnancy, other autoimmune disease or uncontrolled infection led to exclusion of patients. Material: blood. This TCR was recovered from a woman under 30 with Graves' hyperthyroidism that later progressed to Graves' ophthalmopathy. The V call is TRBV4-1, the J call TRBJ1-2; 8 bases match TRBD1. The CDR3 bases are TGCGCCAGCAGCGGACAGGGAGGCAGCTATGGCTACACCTTC. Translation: CASSGQGGSYGYTF.